A single sample is the source of the 19 T cell receptor beta chains below, sequenced in a study of neoadjuvant anti-PD-1 for oral cavity cancer. Time point here: after neoadjuvant nivolumab, at surgical resection. This table comes from immunoSEQ multiplex PCR, and its TCRdb copy is limited to in-frame clones, with some not included. This repertoire shows some 70,000 clones, around 83% found once; its top ten account for roughly 3.4%. Sequencing used PBMCs, obtained after nivolumab (anti-PD-1) treatment. These receptors were taken from a person between 40 and 80 years old with oral cavity squamous cell carcinoma.

J is TRBJ1-3 and V is TRBV30; the D is unclear. The ends were cut back, 1 base at V and 4 bases at J, with 8 bases in the middle. The CDR3 has 13 residues. Germline V lookup: CDR1 GTSNPN, CDR2 SVGIG (reference sequence). The CDR3 is CAWSGSTGNTIYF. DNA for the CDR3: TGTGCCTGGAGTGGCTCGACCGGAAACACCATATATTTT. Complete variable domain (other parts from reference TRBV30 and TRBJ1-3): SQTIHQWPATLVQPVGSPLSLECTVEGTSNPNLYWYRQAAGRGLQLLFYSVGIGQISSEVPQNLSASRPQDRQFILSSKKLLLSDSGFYLCAWSGSTGNTIYFGEGSWLTVV.

The chain links TRBV7-8 to TRBJ2-7; TRBD1 agrees at 7 bases. Germline CDR1 is SGHVS and CDR2 is FQNEAQ. V lost 5 bases, J lost 4 bases, and 8 bases stayed unmatched. This CDR3 is 14 amino acids long. Written as DNA, the CDR3 is TGTGCCAGCAGCCCGGGACAGTTTATTTACGAGCAGTACTTC. Translated: CASSPGQFIYEQYF.

The J gene is TRBJ2-1, the V gene TRBV30; D is unresolved. The CDR3 runs to 11 residues. V was cut by 0 bases and J by 6 bases, with 3 bases left in between. Germline CDR1 is GTSNPN and CDR2 is SVGIG (reference sequence). The CDR3 DNA reads as TGTGCCTGGAGTGTAGTCAATGAGCAGTTCTTC. Protein sequence: CAWSVVNEQFF.

The rearrangement joins TRBV10-2 to TRBJ2-7; unclear D gene. Germline V gene data show CDR1 as WSHSY and CDR2 as SAAADI. The CDR3 has 13 residues. The V end was cut by 4 bases, the J end by 2 bases, with 9 bases between. The CDR3 protein is CASSVTATYEQYF. The CDR3 DNA reads as TGCGCCAGCAGTGTAACCGCAACCTACGAGCAGTACTTC.

The chain couples TRBV7-9 to TRBJ2-1, with D perhaps matching TRBD2 (5 bases). The length of the CDR3 is 15 residues. The V gene lost 3 bases and the J gene lost 5 bases, with 14 bases spanning the gap. CDR1 and CDR2 (germline): SEHNR, FQNEAQ (reference sequence). CDR3 amino acids: CASSLREYPDNEQFF. The DNA of the CDR3 is TGTGCCAGCAGCTTGAGGGAGTATCCTGACAATGAGCAGTTCTTC.

This clone is a singleton in its sample. The genes are TRBV28 and TRBJ2-1; perhaps TRBD1 as D (6 bases). V lost 6 bases to trimming and J lost 5 bases, with 17 bases between them. This CDR3 is 15 amino acids long. Germline-derived CDR1 and CDR2 are MDHEN and SYDVKM. This CDR3 reads CASSPQGIEHNEQFF. CDR3 DNA: TGTGCCAGCAGCCCCCAGGGGATTGAGCACAATGAGCAGTTCTTC.

The gene calls are TRBV28 and TRBJ1-2; D not resolved. CDR1 MDHEN and CDR2 SYDVKM come from the germline V gene. CDR3 length: 13 residues. V was pared by 7 bases and J by 8 bases, with 17 bases between. In DNA, the CDR3 is TGTGCCAGCAAGGGAGGCGTGCTGAGGGGCTACACCTTC. Protein product: CASKGGVLRGYTF.

This chain links TRBV6-5 with TRBJ1-4, with D maybe TRBD1 (5 bases). The length of the CDR3 is 15 residues. V was clipped by 7 bases and J by 8 bases, with 20 bases between them. CDR1 is MNHEY and CDR2 is SVGAGI in the germline V gene. In DNA form, the CDR3 reads TGTGCCAGCACCCGAACTACCGGGACCTTGGAAAAACTGTTTTTT. Amino acids: CASTRTTGTLEKLFF.

CDR3 in DNA: TGTGCCAGCGGCTACATCCAAGAGACCCAGTACTTC. Translated: CASGYIQETQYF. The V gene is TRBV2, the J gene TRBJ2-5; D gene unclear. The CDR3 has 12 residues. The V gene's germline CDR1 is SNHLY and CDR2 FYNNEI. V lost 8 bases to trimming and J lost 1 base, with 8 bases between them.

V is TRBV19 and J is TRBJ1-3; D perhaps matches TRBD1 (6 bases). The ends were cut back, 5 bases at V and 0 bases at J, with 11 bases in the middle. The length of the CDR3 is 15 residues. The germline V gene has CDR1 LNHDA and CDR2 SQIVND (reference sequence). Written as DNA, the CDR3 is TGTGCCAGTAGTCAACAGGGAACCTCTGGAAACACCATATATTTT. It yields the protein CASSQQGTSGNTIYF.

This clone was detected only once. This chain uses TRBV5-6 with TRBJ1-5; D unresolved. Germline V CDR1 and CDR2: SGHDT, YYEEEE. This CDR3 region has 14 residues. V lost 0 bases, J lost 4 bases, and 8 bases lay in between. CDR3 in amino acids: CASSLGERNQPQHF. The CDR3 DNA is TGTGCCAGCAGCTTGGGGGAACGGAATCAGCCCCAGCATTTT.

The V call is TRBV29-1, the J call TRBJ2-6, with a tentative D call TRBD1 (7 bases). Trimming removed 4 bases at V and 2 bases at J, with 21 bases between. Germline values: CDR1 SQVTM, CDR2 ANQGSEA. The CDR3 is made up of 18 amino acids. The CDR3 is CSVVRQGGSSPGANVLTF. The CDR3 coding sequence is TGCAGCGTTGTAAGGCAGGGGGGTTCATCCCCTGGGGCCAACGTCCTGACTTTC.

This chain joins TRBV6-1 and TRBJ2-3; 8 nucleotides agree with TRBD2. Germline V gene data show CDR1 as MNHNS and CDR2 as SASEGT. The CDR3 contains 15 residues. V lost 6 bases to trimming and J lost 9 bases; unmatched junction nucleotides: 14. This chain's CDR3 is CASRANSGVGATQYF. CDR3 sequence (DNA): TGTGCCAGCAGGGCAAATAGCGGGGTGGGGGCAACGCAGTATTTT.

The genes are TRBV28 and TRBJ1-1; no reliable D call. Trimming shortened V by 8 bases and J by 1 base, and 14 bases separated the two germline ends. Germline V gives CDR1 MDHEN, CDR2 SYDVKM. The CDR3 loop spans 14 amino acids. This CDR3 is CASQKGNRNTEAFF. CDR3 nucleotide sequence: TGTGCCAGCCAAAAAGGTAACAGGAACACTGAAGCTTTCTTT.

The V and J genes are TRBV2 and TRBJ1-4; no firm D call. Germline-derived CDR1 and CDR2 are SNHLY and FYNNEI. Trimming took 7 bases from V and 0 from J, leaving 12 bases between them. This CDR3 comprises 15 residues. CDR3 sequence reads: CASNPEAATNEKLFF. CDR3 nucleotide sequence: TGTGCCAGCAATCCCGAGGCGGCAACTAATGAAAAACTGTTTTTT.

V and J are TRBV9 and TRBJ2-2; no clear D gene. The V and J ends lost 0 bases and 3 bases respectively, with 15 bases between them. Germline-derived CDR1 and CDR2 are SGDLS and YYNGEE. This CDR3 spans 17 amino acids. The CDR3 here is CASSVAVGPFDTGELFF. In DNA form, the CDR3 reads TGTGCCAGCAGCGTAGCGGTAGGCCCCTTCGACACCGGGGAGCTGTTTTTT.

Remarks on this clone: Other nucleotide sequences in the sample specify the same CDR3. The J gene is TRBJ1-5, the V gene TRBV2; D is unclear. V lost 6 bases, J lost 4 bases, and 7 bases lay in between. The germline V gene has CDR1 SNHLY and CDR2 FYNNEI. The CDR3 extends over 12 amino acids. The CDR3 here is CASREQNQPQHF. DNA of the CDR3: TGTGCCAGCAGAGAACAGAATCAGCCCCAGCATTTT.

The chain combines TRBV2 with TRBJ1-5; D ambiguous. The CDR3 has 14 amino acids. Germline CDR1 SNHLY, CDR2 FYNNEI. The V and J ends lost 3 bases and 0 bases respectively, with 6 bases between them. The CDR3 loop is CASSDGISNQPQHF. The CDR3 DNA reads TGTGCCAGCAGTGACGGGATTAGCAATCAGCCCCAGCATTTT.

The chain couples TRBV11-2 to TRBJ2-7, with 8 bases matching TRBD1. Germline trimming cut 1 base from V and 2 bases from J; bases unmatched to any gene: 4. The CDR3 spans 15 residues. Germline CDR1 and CDR2: SGHAT and FQNNGV. The CDR3 sequence: CASSLGGQGTYEQYF. In DNA form, the CDR3 reads TGTGCCAGCAGCTTAGGAGGACAGGGCACCTACGAGCAGTACTTC.